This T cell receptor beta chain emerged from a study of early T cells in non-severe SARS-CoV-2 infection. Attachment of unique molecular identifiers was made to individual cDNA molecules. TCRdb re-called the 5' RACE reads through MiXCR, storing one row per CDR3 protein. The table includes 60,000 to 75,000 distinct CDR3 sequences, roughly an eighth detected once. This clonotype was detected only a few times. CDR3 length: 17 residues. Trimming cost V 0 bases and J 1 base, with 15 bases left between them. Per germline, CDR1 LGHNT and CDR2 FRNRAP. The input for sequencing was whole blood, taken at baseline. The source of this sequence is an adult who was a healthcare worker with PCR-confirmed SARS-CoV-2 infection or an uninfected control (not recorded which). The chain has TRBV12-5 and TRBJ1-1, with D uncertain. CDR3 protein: CASGLVQSERQNTEAFF. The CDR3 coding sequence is TGTGCTAGTGGTTTGGTACAATCGGAACGGCAGAACACTGAAGCTTTCTTT. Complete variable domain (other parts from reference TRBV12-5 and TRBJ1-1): DARVTQTPRHKVTEMGQEVTMRCQPILGHNTVFWYRQTMMQGLELLAYFRNRAPLDDSGMPKDRFSAEMPDATLATLKIQPSEPRDSAVYFCASGLVQSERQNTEAFFGQGTRLTVV.